This T cell receptor beta chain comes out of a study of CD8+CD57+ T cells in acquired aplastic anemia. The CDR3 covers 14 residues. Germline V gene sequence: CDR1 MNHEY, CDR2 SVGEGT. Trimming removed 7 bases at V and 7 bases at J, with 20 bases between. Those patients picked for sequencing had displayed CD8+CD57+ cell expansion on flow cytometry. TCR beta VDJ and CDR3 were profiled, and genomic DNA was the template. TCRdb itself ran the reads through MiXCR, one entry per CDR3 protein. This table holds about 200,000 distinct CDR3 sequences, around 49% found once. V and J are TRBV6-2 or TRBV6-3 and TRBJ2-7; perhaps TRBD2 as D (6 bases). The receptor was isolated from a human donor with aplastic anemia. The sample consisted of sorted CD4+, CD8+, or CD8+CD57+ T cells (not recorded which) from PBMCs. The CDR3 nucleotides read TGTGCCAGCAACCAGGCGGGACGTGCTGGTGAGCAGTACTTC. Protein product: CASNQAGRAGEQYF.